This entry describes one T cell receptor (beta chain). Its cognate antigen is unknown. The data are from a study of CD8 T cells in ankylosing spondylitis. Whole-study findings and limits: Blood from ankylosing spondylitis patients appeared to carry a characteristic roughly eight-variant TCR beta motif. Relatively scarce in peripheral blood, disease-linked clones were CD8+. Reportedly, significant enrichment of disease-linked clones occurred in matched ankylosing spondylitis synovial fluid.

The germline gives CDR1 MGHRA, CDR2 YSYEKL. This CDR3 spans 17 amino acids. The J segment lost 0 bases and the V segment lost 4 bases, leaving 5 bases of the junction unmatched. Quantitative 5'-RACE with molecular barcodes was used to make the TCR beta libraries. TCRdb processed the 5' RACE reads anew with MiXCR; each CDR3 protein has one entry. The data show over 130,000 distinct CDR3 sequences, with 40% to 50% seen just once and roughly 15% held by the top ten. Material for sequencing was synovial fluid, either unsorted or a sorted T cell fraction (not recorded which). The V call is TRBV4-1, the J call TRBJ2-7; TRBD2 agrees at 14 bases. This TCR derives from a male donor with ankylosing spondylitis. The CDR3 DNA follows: TGCGCCAGCAGCCCGGGACTAGCGGGGGTGCTCTCCTACGAGCAGTACTTC. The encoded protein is CASSPGLAGVLSYEQYF.